The 25 T cell receptor beta chains below come from one sample, sequenced in a study of shared clonotypes between healthy human individuals. Sequencing was performed with immunoSEQ multiplex PCR; in TCRdb, only in-frame clones are kept and a portion is missing. The sample includes some 1,400,000 clones, around 95% of them seen just once. The sample consisted of naive CD4+ T cells sorted from blood. Noted subset: CD45RA+ positively selected. These receptors were taken from a man aged 25-45 years in good health.

The CDR3 DNA reads as TGTGCCAGCAGCTCAGGGGAAGCGGGAGAGGGGTCCTACGAGCAGTACTTC. Encoded protein: CASSSGEAGEGSYEQYF. J is TRBJ2-7 and V is TRBV7-9; 8 bases line up with TRBD2. CDR3 length: 17 residues. V was pared by 4 bases and J by 1 base, with 12 bases of the junction left unmatched. Germline V gene lookup returns CDR1 SEHNR and CDR2 FQNEAQ (reference sequence).

The chain carries TRBV15 and TRBJ2-1, with 9 bases aligning to TRBD2. CDR1 is LNHNV, CDR2 YYDKDF, per germline (reference sequence). Trimming cost V 1 base and J 4 bases; bases outside gene matches: 8. This CDR3 contains 17 residues. In DNA, the CDR3 is TGTGCCACCAGCAGAGGTAGCGGGAGAGGAACTTACAATGAGCAGTTCTTC. It is translated as CATSRGSGRGTYNEQFF.

The chain couples TRBV10-3 to TRBJ2-3; D gene unclear. V was clipped by 6 bases and J by 1 base, with 8 bases between them. The CDR3 has 13 residues. Germline CDR1 reads ENHRY; CDR2 reads SYGVKD. The CDR3 sequence: CAIRADGTDTQYF. CDR3 in DNA: TGTGCCATCAGGGCGGATGGCACAGATACGCAGTATTTT.

This chain connects TRBV5-1 to TRBJ2-2; D not resolved. V gave up 2 bases and J gave up 1 base, with 12 bases separating them. This CDR3 contains 16 residues. Germline CDR1 SGHRS, CDR2 YFSETQ. Here the CDR3 reads CASSFRASGNTGELFF. DNA for the CDR3: TGCGCCAGCAGCTTCCGAGCTTCGGGGAACACCGGGGAGCTGTTTTTT. Filled out from reference TRBV5-1 and TRBJ2-2, the complete variable domain reads KAGVTQTPRYLIKTRGQQVTLSCSPISGHRSVSWYQQTPGQGLQFLFEYFSETQRNKGNFPGRFSGRQFSNSRSEMNVSTLELGDSALYLCASSFRASGNTGELFFGEGSRLTVL.

This clone was seen once. The V gene is TRBV9, the J gene TRBJ2-7, with 12 positions matching TRBD2. Germline assignment: CDR1 SGDLS and CDR2 YYNGEE. The CDR3 loop spans 16 amino acids. J lost 4 bases, V lost 3 bases, and 8 bases had no gene match. The CDR3 sequence: CASSGLRTSGIYEQYF. For the CDR3, the DNA is TGTGCCAGCAGCGGACTCAGGACTAGCGGGATTTACGAGCAGTACTTC.

This chain links TRBV11-2 with TRBJ2-6; D remains unclear. The V gene lost 5 bases and the J gene lost 5 bases, with 22 bases spanning the gap. The CDR3 totals 18 residues. Germline loops: CDR1 SGHAT, CDR2 FQNNGV. The CDR3 DNA follows: TGTGCCAGCAGCATTCAGATCAAGCAACAAAGTCGGGCCAACGTCCTGACTTTC. Amino acids: CASSIQIKQQSRANVLTF.

The J gene is TRBJ2-1, the V gene TRBV5-6; D is perhaps TRBD1 or TRBD2 (5 bases each). Germline V gene lookup returns CDR1 SGHDT and CDR2 YYEEEE. With 4 bases removed from V and 3 bases from J, the gap between germline ends came to 20 bases. The CDR3 runs to 17 residues. CDR3 bases: TGTGCCAGCAGCCCCCCCCGTGGGGGAGCCCGCTACAATGAGCAGTTCTTC. It encodes CASSPPRGGARYNEQFF.

This sequence joins TRBV27 and TRBJ1-1; possible D gene TRBD1, 5 bases. This CDR3 comprises 14 residues. Per germline, CDR1 MNHEY and CDR2 SMNVEV (reference sequence). Trimming removed 6 bases at V and 0 bases at J, with 11 bases between. The CDR3 DNA reads TGTGCCAGCAGGTTCTCCAGGGTGAACACTGAAGCTTTCTTT. Translated, it gives CASRFSRVNTEAFF.

The V call is TRBV19, the J call TRBJ2-1; D not certain. This CDR3 comprises 12 residues. Germline-derived CDR1 and CDR2 are LNHDA and SQIVND (reference sequence). V was clipped by 5 bases and J by 2 bases, with 4 bases between them. The CDR3 DNA is TGTGCCAGTAGTTATCCCTACAATGAGCAGTTCTTC. Amino acids: CASSYPYNEQFF.

The J gene is TRBJ1-1, the V gene TRBV7-8; TRBD1 is a possible D gene (6 bases). Germline V lookup: CDR1 SGHVS, CDR2 FQNEAQ. CDR3 length equals 17 residues. Trimming removed 4 bases from V and 1 base from J, with 19 bases in between. The CDR3 protein is CASSSHLTGLENTEAFF. Written as DNA, the CDR3 is TGTGCCAGCAGCTCCCATTTGACAGGCCTCGAGAACACTGAAGCTTTCTTT.

This chain uses TRBV28 with TRBJ2-1; D is unclear. V dropped 5 bases and J dropped 1 base, with 15 bases sitting between them. Germline-derived CDR1 and CDR2 are MDHEN and SYDVKM. The CDR3 length is 16 residues. CDR3 sequence (DNA): TGTGCCAGCAGTCCTAATGACTGGATGTCCTACAATGAGCAGTTCTTC. Its protein product is CASSPNDWMSYNEQFF.

This clone was detected only once. V gene TRBV10-1 combines with J gene TRBJ2-4; possible D gene TRBD2, 5 bases. CDR3 length: 16 residues. Germline V lookup: CDR1 WNHNN, CDR2 SYGVQD (reference sequence). Trimming removed 3 bases from V and 0 bases from J, with 12 bases in between. CDR3 nucleotide sequence: TGCGCCAGCAGTGACGCGGGCGCGGGAGCCAAAAACATTCAGTACTTC. It specifies CASSDAGAGAKNIQYF.

This chain links TRBV2 with TRBJ2-1; 7 nucleotides match TRBD2. The germline gives CDR1 SNHLY, CDR2 FYNNEI. J gave up 2 bases and V 7 bases, and 14 bases lay outside the gene matches. This CDR3 is 17 amino acids long. CDR3 residues: CASNPVSGGITYNEQFF. CDR3 coding DNA: TGTGCCAGCAACCCTGTTTCGGGAGGAATAACCTACAATGAGCAGTTCTTC.

This rearrangement joins TRBV5-1 to TRBJ2-7; D gene ambiguous. In germline, CDR1 is SGHRS, CDR2 YFSETQ. This CDR3 comprises 12 residues. V lost 0 bases to trimming and J lost 6 bases, with 7 bases between them. The CDR3 bases are TGCGCCAGCAGCTTGGGTCGCTCCGAGCAGTACTTC. Amino acid sequence: CASSLGRSEQYF.

The chain couples TRBV5-5 to TRBJ2-3; a possible D gene is TRBD2 (6 bases). V was clipped by 0 bases and J by 2 bases, with 7 bases between them. In germline, CDR1 is SGHKS, CDR2 YYEKEE (reference sequence). The CDR3 loop spans 14 amino acids. The CDR3 spells CASSLAGVTDTQYF. The CDR3 DNA sequence: TGTGCCAGCAGCTTGGCGGGAGTCACAGATACGCAGTATTTT. The full variable domain, its missing parts supplied by reference TRBV5-5 and TRBJ2-3, is DAGVTQSPTHLIKTRGQQVTLRCSPISGHKSVSWYQQVLGQGPQFIFQYYEKEERGRGNFPDRFSARQFPNYSSELNVNALLLGDSALYLCASSLAGVTDTQYFGPGTRLTVL.

The V and J genes are TRBV9 and TRBJ2-3; 10 nucleotides line up with TRBD2. The CDR3 spans 15 residues. The germline gives CDR1 SGDLS, CDR2 YYNGEE. Germline trimming cut 9 bases from V and 2 bases from J; bases unmatched to any gene: 9. This CDR3 is CATKKLAGFTDTQYF. CDR3 in DNA: TGTGCCACCAAAAAACTAGCGGGGTTCACAGATACGCAGTATTTT.

This clone has a single count. The V gene is TRBV28, the J gene TRBJ2-5, with D uncertain. This CDR3 region has 12 residues. The ends were cut back, 2 bases at V and 6 bases at J, with 7 bases in the middle. The V gene's germline CDR1 is MDHEN and CDR2 SYDVKM. CDR3 residues: CASSLAPKTQYF. The CDR3 nucleotides are TGTGCCAGCAGTTTAGCTCCAAAGACCCAGTACTTC.

The chain has TRBV10-3 and TRBJ2-3; D not certain. Germline-derived CDR1 and CDR2 are ENHRY and SYGVKD. Trimming removed 7 bases at V and 0 bases at J, with 11 bases between. The CDR3 has 14 residues. The CDR3 here is CAIMSSTSTDTQYF. The CDR3 bases are TGTGCCATCATGTCCAGTACTAGCACAGATACGCAGTATTTT.

The chain has TRBV6-6 and TRBJ2-5; tentatively, D is TRBD2 (6 bases). This CDR3 contains 15 residues. Germline V gene data show CDR1 as MNHNY and CDR2 as SVGAGI (reference sequence). Trimming left V 6 bases short and J 2 bases short, with 16 bases between. CDR3 residues: CASSPGGTAQETQYF. CDR3 sequence (DNA): TGTGCCAGCAGCCCAGGTGGGACTGCACAAGAGACCCAGTACTTC.

This clone turned up a few times. The rearrangement links TRBV12-5 to TRBJ1-4; 9 bases match TRBD1. Germline CDR1 and CDR2: LGHNT and FRNRAP. V was clipped by 6 bases and J by 9 bases; unmatched bases: 8. The CDR3 length is 14 residues. CDR3 nucleotide sequence: TGTGCTAGTGGCAGTGGACAGGGGAGACAAAAACTGTTTTTT. This sequence encodes CASGSGQGRQKLFF.

V is TRBV12-5 and J is TRBJ2-2; D tentatively reads TRBD1 or TRBD2 (5 bases each). The CDR3 is made up of 14 amino acids. Germline V CDR1 and CDR2: LGHNT, FRNRAP. V shed 6 bases and J shed 2 bases, with 10 bases lying between them. CDR3 coding DNA: TGTGCTAGTGGGCAGGGACCAAACACCGGGGAGCTGTTTTTT. Amino acids: CASGQGPNTGELFF.

The chain has TRBV28 and TRBJ1-5; D remains ambiguous. The germline gives CDR1 MDHEN, CDR2 SYDVKM. Trimming removed 8 bases from V and 7 bases from J, with 9 bases in between. The CDR3 consists of 11 residues. The CDR3 bases are TGTGCCAGCTCTCTCAAACAGCCCCAGCATTTT. This sequence encodes CASSLKQPQHF. The full variable domain, its missing parts supplied by reference TRBV28 and TRBJ1-5, is DVKVTQSSRYLVKRTGEKVFLECVQDMDHENMFWYRQDPGLGLRLIYFSYDVKMKEKGDIPEGYSVSREKKERFSLILESASTNQTSMYLCASSLKQPQHFGDGTRLSIL.

The rearrangement joins TRBV25-1 to TRBJ2-1, with 11 bases identical to TRBD2. This CDR3 region has 16 residues. Germline CDR1 is MGHDK and CDR2 is SYGVNS. V dropped 5 bases and J dropped 8; count of bases not matched to a gene: 11. For the CDR3, the DNA is TGTGCCAGCAGTAAGCCGACTAGCGGGATTCCCCATGAGCAGTTCTTC. It codes for CASSKPTSGIPHEQFF.

This chain uses TRBV28 with TRBJ2-4, with D maybe TRBD2 (5 bases). CDR3 size: 14 residues. Germline values: CDR1 MDHEN, CDR2 SYDVKM. The V end was cut by 2 bases, the J end by 10 bases, with 15 bases between. CDR3 sequence reads: CASSLLEGSRIQYF. CDR3 DNA sequence: TGTGCCAGCAGTTTACTAGAGGGTTCAAGGATTCAGTACTTC.

J is TRBJ1-4 and V is TRBV5-6, with TRBD1 matching over 8 bases. The CDR3 has 14 residues. V trimming: 2 bases; J trimming: 6 bases; junction bases outside the gene matches: 3. The germline V gene encodes CDR1 SGHDT and CDR2 YYEEEE. CDR3 amino acids: CASSFGQGDEKLFF. In nucleotides, the CDR3 is TGTGCCAGCAGCTTTGGACAGGGTGATGAAAAACTGTTTTTT.